The 9 T cell receptor beta chains given below trace back to one sample, sequenced in a study of shared clonotypes between healthy human individuals. TCRdb keeps only in-frame clones here, not all; method: immunoSEQ multiplex PCR. The sample includes hundreds of thousands of clones, 60% to 75% of them seen just once. The sample taken for sequencing was memory CD4+ T cells sorted from blood. The subset is: CD45RA-negative fraction. The receptor source for this set is a woman between 25 and 40 years old in good health.

This clone appeared a few times. The chain couples TRBV2 to TRBJ1-5; D gene unclear. The germline V gene encodes CDR1 SNHLY and CDR2 FYNNEI. This CDR3 is 13 amino acids long. The V end was cut by 3 bases, the J end by 3 bases, with 6 bases between. The CDR3 DNA is TGTGCCAGCAGTGACGGGCTCAATCAGCCCCAGCATTTT. This sequence encodes CASSDGLNQPQHF.

The chain has TRBV27 and TRBJ1-1; D gene ambiguous. This CDR3 spans 13 amino acids. Germline V gives CDR1 MNHEY, CDR2 SMNVEV (reference sequence). V was shortened by 4 bases and J by 5 bases, with 11 bases between the two germline ends. The CDR3 DNA sequence: TGTGCCAGCAGTTCCTATAGGGAAACTGAAGCTTTCTTT. Translated, it gives CASSSYRETEAFF.

This rearrangement joins TRBV30 to TRBJ1-4; D call uncertain. V was trimmed by 3 bases and J by 8 bases, leaving 16 bases between them. The CDR3 loop spans 14 amino acids. Germline-derived CDR1 and CDR2 are GTSNPN and SVGIG (reference sequence). The CDR3 bases are TGTGCCTGGAGCGAAGGAAACGGCAAGGAAAAACTGTTTTTT. This gives the protein CAWSEGNGKEKLFF.

This clone was seen a few times. CDR3 sequence: CSVLGTPGGPQHF. Here the CDR3 DNA reads TGCAGCGTTCTTGGGACTCCCGGCGGGCCCCAGCATTTT. The rearrangement joins TRBV29-1 to TRBJ1-5; possible D gene TRBD1, 5 bases. The CDR3 totals 13 residues. V gave up 5 bases and J gave up 9 bases, with 17 bases separating them. Germline values: CDR1 SQVTM, CDR2 ANQGSEA.

This chain joins TRBV7-9 and TRBJ2-3, with 8 bases lining up with TRBD2. Germline values: CDR1 SEHNR, CDR2 FQNEAQ (reference sequence). The V and J ends lost 5 bases and 3 bases, in that order; junction bases with no gene match: 7. The CDR3 has 15 amino acids. In DNA, the CDR3 is TGTGCCAGCAGCAAGGGACTAGGTGGGACAGATACGCAGTATTTT. Translating gives CASSKGLGGTDTQYF.

Only a few counts were recorded for this clone. The genes are TRBV5-4 and TRBJ2-2; 8 bases fit TRBD2. Per the germline V gene, CDR1 is SGHNT and CDR2 is YYREEE (reference sequence). The CDR3 is 14 residues long. The trim removed 5 bases at V and 8 bases at J, leaving 8 bases unmatched. The CDR3 sequence is CASSPGTSRGELFF. CDR3 DNA sequence: TGTGCCAGCAGTCCCGGGACTAGTCGAGGGGAGCTGTTTTTT. The full variable domain, its missing parts supplied by reference TRBV5-4 and TRBJ2-2, is ETGVTQSPTHLIKTRGQQVTLRCSSQSGHNTVSWYQQALGQGPQFIFQYYREEENGRGNFPPRFSGLQFPNYSSELNVNALELDDSALYLCASSPGTSRGELFFGEGSRLTVL.

The V and J genes are TRBV6-6 and TRBJ2-1; 7 nucleotides align to TRBD2. The junction had 2 bases not matched to a gene; V was cut back by 2 bases and J by 4 bases. CDR3 length equals 14 residues. CDR1 is MNHNY, CDR2 SVGAGI, per germline (reference sequence). DNA for the CDR3: TGTGCCAGCAGTTACGGTAGCGGGTACAATGAGCAGTTCTTC. It encodes CASSYGSGYNEQFF.

The gene calls are TRBV7-2 and TRBJ2-1; D is unclear. CDR3 size: 12 residues. CDR1 SGHTA and CDR2 FQGNSA come from the germline V gene. V lost 0 bases, J lost 6 bases, and 3 bases lay in between. The CDR3 DNA sequence: TGTGCCAGCAGCTTAGCTGCCAATGAGCAGTTCTTC. It translates to CASSLAANEQFF.

The rearrangement links TRBV5-1 to TRBJ2-7, with D perhaps matching TRBD1 (5 bases). V lost 4 bases, J lost 2 bases, and 19 bases lay in between. This CDR3 is built from 16 residues. Germline V gene sequence: CDR1 SGHRS, CDR2 YFSETQ. The CDR3 loop is CASSTSPGWGTYEQYF. As DNA, the CDR3 is TGCGCCAGCAGCACGTCGCCAGGGTGGGGAACCTACGAGCAGTACTTC.